This TCR beta chain came from a study of cytomegalovirus exposure and HLA in healthy donors. Study-level results: By HLA locus, TCR association rates varied in a later analysis, with DRB1 showing the most and HLA-C the fewest. Productive rates of about 90% or about 30% were seen for most TCR beta V segments in an earlier analysis. A few CMV-associated chains proved CMV antigen-specific in vitro. Rarity held for most TCR sequences, but there were some public TCRs that occurred in many donors.

Worth noting for this clone: Its antigen is unidentified. Its ends do not fully match the called genes, so a read error is possible.

The study ran its PCR with 60 Vbeta and 13 Jbeta primers. The protocol was immunoSEQ multiplex PCR, while the TCRdb copy is restricted to in-frame clones and leaves out a portion. The sample lists 100,000 to 150,000 clones, approximately 8.6% occurring once. Sequenced input: PBMCs. The receptor's source is a woman aged 35 to 49 in good health and CMV-seropositive.

This chain's CDR3 is CASSLELAGGLTF. CDR3 DNA sequence: TGTGCCAGCAGCTTGGAACTAGCGGGGGGCCTCACATTC. The chain links TRBV5-4 to TRBJ2-7, with TRBD2 matching 12 bases. CDR1 SGHNT and CDR2 YYREEE come from the germline V gene (reference sequence). The length of the CDR3 is 13 residues.